Listed here are 31 T cell receptor beta chains from one sample, sequenced in a study of T-cell memory formation after mild COVID-19. TCRdb passed the 5' RACE reads through MiXCR, listing each CDR3 protein once. Among roughly 110,000 distinct CDR3 sequences listed, approximately 13% were seen once. The sequenced material came from PBMCs or a T cell subset sorted from them (not recorded which). Receptors originate from an adult woman who had mild COVID-19 (a few samples of this study predate the infection). Cell type and time point are not known.

This chain links TRBV19 with TRBJ1-1; D perhaps matches TRBD1 (5 bases). In germline, CDR1 is LNHDA, CDR2 SQIVND (reference sequence). This CDR3 is built from 13 residues. The germline V and J ends were trimmed by 5 bases and 4 bases, with 11 bases remaining between them. The CDR3 nucleotides are TGTGCCAGTAGTTTTGATGGGGGCACTGAAGCTTTCTTT. This codes for CASSFDGGTEAFF.

The CDR3: CASSLIAGGGYEQYF. In DNA, the CDR3 is TGTGCCAGCAGCTTGATCGCCGGGGGTGGGTACGAGCAGTACTTC. The V gene is TRBV5-8, the J gene TRBJ2-7, with a weak D call TRBD2 (6 bases). The germline V and J ends were trimmed by 1 base and 4 bases, with 15 bases remaining between them. The CDR3 is 15 residues long. The V gene's germline CDR1 is SGHTS and CDR2 YDEGEE.

The V call is TRBV14, the J call TRBJ2-5; 9 bases match TRBD2. There are 18 residues in the CDR3. Germline V gene data show CDR1 as SGHDN and CDR2 as FVKESK. Germline trimming cut 2 bases from V and 5 bases from J; bases unmatched to any gene: 15. The CDR3 nucleotides read TGTGCCAGCAGCCAAATACTGCGGGGGGGCCGGGAGGCGGAGACCCAGTACTTC. Translated, it gives CASSQILRGGREAETQYF.

This clonotype was recorded a few times. The rearrangement joins TRBV6-1 to TRBJ2-1, with 11 bases lining up with TRBD1. Germline lookup yields CDR1 MNHNS and CDR2 SASEGT. V shed 1 base and J 2 bases; nucleotides not matched to a gene: 7. CDR3 length: 18 residues. Here the CDR3 reads CASSEGRDRGFTYNEQFF. For the CDR3, the DNA is TGTGCCAGCAGTGAAGGAAGGGACAGGGGGTTTACCTACAATGAGCAGTTCTTC.

CDR3: CASSWRQGSKTEAFF. Written as DNA, the CDR3 is TGTGCCAGCAGTTGGCGACAGGGAAGTAAGACTGAAGCTTTCTTT. This rearrangement joins TRBV27 to TRBJ1-1; TRBD1 matches at 7 bases. This CDR3 is built from 15 residues. J gave up 5 bases and V 4 bases, and 10 bases lay outside the gene matches. Germline V CDR1 and CDR2: MNHEY, SMNVEV (reference sequence).

V gene TRBV4-1 combines with J gene TRBJ1-4, with 7 bases lining up with TRBD1. V shed 7 bases, J shed 4 bases, and the junction held 12 bases outside the gene matches. The CDR3 is 16 residues long. In germline, CDR1 is MGHRA, CDR2 YSYEKL. CDR3 in DNA: TGCGCCAGCACCGGACAGGCTGGGGTCGGTAATGAAAAACTGTTTTTT. Protein sequence: CASTGQAGVGNEKLFF.

This clonotype was observed a few times. This chain connects TRBV21-1 to TRBJ1-2; the D call TRBD1 from the table was never checked on the DNA. TRBV21-1 is recorded as a pseudogene. The CDR3 extends over 13 amino acids. The CDR3 DNA reads as TGTGCCAGCAGCAAAGCCAGGGACTCTGGCTACACCTTC. This codes for CASSKARDSGYTF.

This clonotype was counted only a few times. The chain links TRBV5-1 to TRBJ1-1; D perhaps matches TRBD1 (5 bases). V lost 3 bases and J lost 6, with 18 bases in between. Germline V CDR1 and CDR2: SGHRS, YFSETQ. The CDR3 runs to 15 residues. CDR3 bases: TGCGCCAGCAGCTCCGTCGCCAGGGAGGTCCCTGAAGCTTTCTTT. Translation: CASSSVAREVPEAFF.

V usage is TRBV11-2 and J usage is TRBJ2-5, with a weak D call TRBD2 (6 bases). In germline, CDR1 is SGHAT, CDR2 FQNNGV. V lost 5 bases and J 3 bases, leaving 19 bases between the germline ends. The CDR3 loop spans 16 amino acids. The CDR3 here is CASSPGVGGFEETQYF. The CDR3 nucleotides read TGTGCCAGCAGCCCCGGGGTGGGAGGTTTTGAAGAGACCCAGTACTTC.

This clonotype occurred a few times. The chain combines TRBV4-1 with TRBJ1-6, with a tentative D call TRBD1 (6 bases). Germline loops: CDR1 MGHRA, CDR2 YSYEKL. The CDR3 totals 16 residues. Trimming pared 3 bases from V and 9 bases from J, leaving 18 bases between. CDR3 nucleotides: TGCGCCAGCAGCCAGGGGGGGTGGCAGGGGCTTTCACCCCTCCACTTT. Translation: CASSQGGWQGLSPLHF.

The chain joins TRBV9 to TRBJ1-2, with 8 bases aligning to TRBD1. The J segment lost 4 bases and the V segment lost 1 base, leaving 6 bases of the junction unmatched. The CDR3 sequence is 15 residues long. CDR1 SGDLS and CDR2 YYNGEE come from the germline V gene. DNA of the CDR3: TGTGCCAGCAGCGTAACACAGGGGGTTAGCTATGGCTACACCTTC. It is translated as CASSVTQGVSYGYTF. Complete variable domain (other parts from reference TRBV9 and TRBJ1-2): DSGVTQTPKHLITATGQRVTLRCSPRSGDLSVYWYQQSLDQGLQFLIQYYNGEERAKGNILERFSAQQFPDLHSELNLSSLELGDSALYFCASSVTQGVSYGYTFGSGTRLTVV.

This clonotype was seen at least ten times. The rearrangement links TRBV4-3 to TRBJ2-3; D unresolved. The CDR3 extends over 16 amino acids. V gave up 4 bases and J gave up 4 bases, with 18 bases separating them. The germline V gene encodes CDR1 LGHNA and CDR2 YSLEER. The CDR3 DNA sequence: TGCGCCAGCAGCCGAGGTTCGGACGCCCCCCCAGATACGCAGTATTTT. This sequence encodes CASSRGSDAPPDTQYF.

This clonotype was recorded a few times. The chain joins TRBV7-6 to TRBJ2-3, with D perhaps assigned TRBD1 or TRBD2 (6 bases each). V lost 5 bases, J lost 4 bases, and 25 bases lay in between. CDR3 length: 18 amino acids. Germline V gene lookup returns CDR1 SGHVS and CDR2 FNYEAQ. The chain's CDR3 is CASSVLGGGSIPPDTQYF. The CDR3 DNA sequence: TGTGCCAGCAGCGTATTGGGGGGCGGATCAATCCCGCCAGATACGCAGTATTTT.

J is TRBJ2-1 and V is TRBV19; D not resolved. The CDR3 sequence is 13 residues long. V was clipped by 5 bases and J by 7 bases, with 12 bases between them. From germline, CDR1 is LNHDA and CDR2 SQIVND (reference sequence). CDR3 in DNA: TGTGCCAGTAGTCTCCAGGATGCGAATGAGCAGTTCTTC. Amino acid sequence: CASSLQDANEQFF.

This clonotype has at least ten counts. The chain is built from TRBV4-1 and TRBJ2-7; maybe TRBD1 (5 bases). CDR1 and CDR2 from the germline V gene are MGHRA and YSYEKL. The CDR3 has 14 amino acids. V was pared by 4 bases and J by 2 bases, with 12 bases between. CDR3 nucleotides: TGCGCCAGCAGCCCGGACATCTCCACCTACGAGCAGTACTTC. Its translation is CASSPDISTYEQYF.

This clonotype has a handful of counts. The chain recombines TRBV20-1 with TRBJ1-2, with TRBD1 matching 9 bases. Germline CDR1 is DFQATT and CDR2 is SNEGSKA (reference sequence). This CDR3 contains 16 residues. Trimming at V came to 0 bases and at J to 4 bases, leaving 9 bases not matched to a gene. CDR3 coding DNA: TGCAGTGCTAGAGACCGAGGACAGGGGATGGGCTATGGCTACACCTTC. Its protein product is CSARDRGQGMGYGYTF.

The V gene is TRBV12-3 or TRBV12-4, the J gene TRBJ1-2; D is unclear. The CDR3 covers 13 residues. V lost 5 bases to trimming and J lost 3 bases, with 10 bases between them. The CDR3 here is CASSPPSDYGYTF. The CDR3 nucleotides read TGTGCCAGCAGTCCTCCCAGCGACTATGGCTACACCTTC.

This clonotype occurred a few times. The chain is built from TRBV7-9 and TRBJ2-7, with no clear D. Germline V gives CDR1 SEHNR, CDR2 FQNEAQ (reference sequence). The length of the CDR3 is 13 residues. The V end was cut by 6 bases, the J end by 6 bases, with 15 bases between. CDR3 nucleotide sequence: TGTGCCAGCAGTTCCCCGTCTGCCCCCGAGCAGTACTTC. Protein sequence: CASSSPSAPEQYF.

This clonotype was counted many times. V and J are TRBV12-3 or TRBV12-4 and TRBJ2-1; TRBD1 matches 7 bases. J lost 6 bases, V lost 3 bases, and 8 bases had no gene match. This CDR3 contains 15 residues. The CDR3 nucleotides are TGTGCCAGCAGTTTCCCCGGGACAGATCGCAATGAGCAGTTCTTC. Amino acids: CASSFPGTDRNEQFF.

A few counts support this clonotype. V is TRBV30 and J is TRBJ2-7; D is uncertain. The length of the CDR3 is 15 residues. Germline V gives CDR1 GTSNPN, CDR2 SVGIG (reference sequence). V was pared by 2 bases and J by 4 bases, with 18 bases between. The CDR3 spells CAWSKNLYFGYEQYF. CDR3 bases: TGTGCCTGGAGTAAAAATCTCTACTTTGGATACGAGCAGTACTTC. The full variable domain, its missing parts supplied by reference TRBV30 and TRBJ2-7, is SQTIHQWPATLVQPVGSPLSLECTVEGTSNPNLYWYRQAAGRGLQLLFYSVGIGQISSEVPQNLSASRPQDRQFILSSKKLLLSDSGFYLCAWSKNLYFGYEQYFGPGTRLTVT.

V gene TRBV5-6 combines with J gene TRBJ2-7; TRBD1 matches at 11 bases. This CDR3 spans 16 amino acids. Germline trimming cut 3 bases from V and 5 bases from J; bases unmatched to any gene: 10. Germline CDR1 reads SGHDT; CDR2 reads YYEEEE. This chain's CDR3 is CASSWAGTGGFHEQYF. DNA of the CDR3: TGTGCCAGCAGCTGGGCCGGGACAGGGGGATTTCACGAGCAGTACTTC.

The genes are TRBV4-3 and TRBJ1-1; D unresolved. V lost 0 bases, J lost 2 bases, and 4 bases lay in between. The CDR3 has 13 amino acids. The germline V gene has CDR1 LGHNA and CDR2 YSLEER. The CDR3 DNA follows: TGCGCCAGCAGCCAAGAAACCAACACTGAAGCTTTCTTT. Protein sequence: CASSQETNTEAFF.

This rearrangement joins TRBV4-3 to TRBJ2-2; a possible D gene is TRBD2 (5 bases). The CDR3 loop spans 14 amino acids. V lost 0 bases and J lost 10, with 12 bases in between. Germline loops: CDR1 LGHNA, CDR2 YSLEER. Here the CDR3 reads CASSQERRRVELFF. The CDR3 DNA is TGCGCCAGCAGCCAAGAACGGAGGCGGGTGGAGCTGTTTTTT.

This clonotype was found many times. The chain is built from TRBV20-1 and TRBJ2-5; TRBD2 matches at 9 bases. The germline V gene encodes CDR1 DFQATT and CDR2 SNEGSKA (reference sequence). This CDR3 contains 14 residues. The trim removed 6 bases at V and 3 bases at J, leaving 8 bases unmatched. The CDR3 region is CSAPLAGDEETQYF. The CDR3, as DNA: TGCAGTGCCCCATTAGCGGGGGACGAAGAGACCCAGTACTTC.

The rearrangement joins TRBV4-1 to TRBJ1-1; the match to TRBD1 covers 8 bases. The CDR3 spans 15 residues. The V gene end was trimmed by 6 bases and the J gene end by 4 bases; junction bases not matched to a gene: 10. Germline CDR1 reads MGHRA; CDR2 reads YSYEKL. In DNA form, the CDR3 reads TGCGCCAGCAGTCTTCAGGGGGCGCAGGGCACTGAAGCTTTCTTT. It is translated as CASSLQGAQGTEAFF.

This clonotype was picked up many times. The V gene is TRBV7-9, the J gene TRBJ2-1, with 7 positions matching TRBD2. CDR1 and CDR2 from the germline V gene are SEHNR and FQNEAQ (reference sequence). V lost 3 bases, J lost 10 bases, and 6 bases stayed unmatched. The CDR3 runs to 13 residues. The CDR3: CASSLRGGVEQFF. CDR3 nucleotide sequence: TGTGCCAGCAGCTTGAGGGGAGGGGTCGAGCAGTTCTTC.

The chain employs TRBV24-1 and TRBJ2-3; 10 bases align to TRBD1. This CDR3 is 16 amino acids long. V was clipped by 4 bases and J by 7 bases; unmatched bases: 10. In germline, CDR1 is KGHDR, CDR2 SFDVKD. Written as DNA, the CDR3 is TGTGCCACCAGTGAGCGACAGGGGGCCAAAGCCAATACGCAGTATTTT. It codes for CATSERQGAKANTQYF.

The genes are TRBV27 and TRBJ2-6; D not certain. Germline CDR1 MNHEY, CDR2 SMNVEV (reference sequence). The CDR3 is 15 residues long. The V end was cut by 3 bases, the J end by 2 bases, with 8 bases between. CDR3 amino acids: CASSFLAPGANVLTF. CDR3 nucleotides: TGTGCCAGCAGTTTCCTGGCGCCTGGGGCCAACGTCCTGACTTTC.

The chain links TRBV7-6 to TRBJ1-1; 7 nucleotides agree with TRBD1. The junction had 4 bases not matched to a gene; V was cut back by 5 bases and J by 7 bases. The CDR3 extends over 12 amino acids. Germline-derived CDR1 and CDR2 are SGHVS and FNYEAQ. The chain's CDR3 is CASSARDSEAFF. CDR3 in DNA: TGTGCCAGCAGCGCCCGGGACAGTGAAGCTTTCTTT.

Only a few counts were recorded for this clonotype. The chain joins TRBV20-1 to TRBJ2-7; D is undetermined. Trimming pared 7 bases from V and 3 bases from J, leaving 10 bases between. The CDR3 is made up of 11 amino acids. Germline V gene lookup returns CDR1 DFQATT and CDR2 SNEGSKA (reference sequence). The CDR3 here is CSGLLDYEQYF. The CDR3, as DNA: TGCAGTGGACTCCTGGACTACGAGCAGTACTTC.

This clonotype was seen a few times. The chain recombines TRBV19 with TRBJ2-1; D is possibly TRBD2 (6 bases). The CDR3 sequence is 13 residues long. Germline CDR1 is LNHDA and CDR2 is SQIVND (reference sequence). Deletions cut 3 bases from V and 6 bases from J, with 9 bases between. This CDR3 is CASSILGGNEQFF. The CDR3 DNA is TGTGCCAGTAGTATTTTGGGGGGCAATGAGCAGTTCTTC.